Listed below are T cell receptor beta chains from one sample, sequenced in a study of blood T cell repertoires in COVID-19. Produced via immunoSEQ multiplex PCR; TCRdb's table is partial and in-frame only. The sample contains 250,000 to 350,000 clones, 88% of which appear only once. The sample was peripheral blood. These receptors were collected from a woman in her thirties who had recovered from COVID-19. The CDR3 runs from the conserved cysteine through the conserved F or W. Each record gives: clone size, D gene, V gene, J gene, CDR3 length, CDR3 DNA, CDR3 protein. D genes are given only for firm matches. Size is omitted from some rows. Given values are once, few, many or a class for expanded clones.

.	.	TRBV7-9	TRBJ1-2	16	TGTGCCAGCAGCCCTAGCCCACGGACAGTTAACTATGGCTACACCTTC	CASSPSPRTVNYGYTF
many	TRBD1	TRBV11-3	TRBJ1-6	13	TGTGCCAGCAGCTCAGGGACAGATTCACCCCTCCACTTT	CASSSGTDSPLHF
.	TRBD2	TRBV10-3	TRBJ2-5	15	TGTGCCATCAGCTCTTCGGCGGGGGACGCCGAGACCCAGTACTTC	CAISSSAGDAETQYF
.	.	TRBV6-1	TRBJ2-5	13	TGTGCCAGCAGTGATCACAGTCTAGAGACCCAGTACTTC	CASSDHSLETQYF
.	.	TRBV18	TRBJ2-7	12	TGTGCCAGCTCCCAGGGTAGGTACGAGCAGTACTTC	CASSQGRYEQYF
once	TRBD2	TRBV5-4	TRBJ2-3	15	TGTGCCAGCAGACCCGAGCGGGGGGGAGGAGATACGCAGTATTTT	CASRPERGGGDTQYF
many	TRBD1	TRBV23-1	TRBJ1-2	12	TGCGCCAATCCGGACAGGGCCTATGGCTACACCTTC	CANPDRAYGYTF
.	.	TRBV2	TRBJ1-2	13	TGTGCCAGCAGTGGGCAGGGAAGCCATGGCTACACCTTC	CASSGQGSHGYTF
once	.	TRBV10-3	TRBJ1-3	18	TGTGCCATCAGTGGGCAATCCGACAGGATGAGCTCTGGAAACACCATATATTTT	CAISGQSDRMSSGNTIYF
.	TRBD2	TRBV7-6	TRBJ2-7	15	TGTGCCAGCAGCTACGGGACGGGAGGACCCTACGAGCAGTACTTC	CASSYGTGGPYEQYF
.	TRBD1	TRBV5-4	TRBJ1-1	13	TGTGCCAGCAGCTCGTCGGACAGGGATGAAGCTTTCTTT	CASSSSDRDEAFF
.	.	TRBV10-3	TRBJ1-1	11	TGTGCCATCAGTGCCCAGGGGGAAGCTTTCTTT	CAISAQGEAFF
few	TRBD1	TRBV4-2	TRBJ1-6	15	TGTGCCAGCAGCCAAGGTTGGACAGGCCTCGCACCCCTCCACTTT	CASSQGWTGLAPLHF
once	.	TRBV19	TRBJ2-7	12	TGTGCCAGTAGTGCCGACAGATACGAGCAGTACTTC	CASSADRYEQYF
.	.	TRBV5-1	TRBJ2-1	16	TGCGCCAGCACCCTTCTCGGCCGGACCAGGGGCAATGAGCAGTTCTTC	CASTLLGRTRGNEQFF
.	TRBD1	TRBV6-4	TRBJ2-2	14	TGTGCCAGCAGCCCGACAGGGTGGGCCGGGGAGCTGTTTTTT	CASSPTGWAGELFF
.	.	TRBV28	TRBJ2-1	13	TGTGCCAGCAGTGGATCGGGGGTGTGGGAGCAGTTCTTC	CASSGSGVWEQFF
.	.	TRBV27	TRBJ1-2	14	TGTGCCAGCAGTTTATCGGCAGGGTTCAATGGCTACACCTTC	CASSLSAGFNGYTF
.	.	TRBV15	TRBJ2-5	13	TGTGCCACCAGCAGAGCGGTTGAAGAGACCCAGTACTTC	CATSRAVEETQYF
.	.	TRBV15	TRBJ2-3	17	TGTGCCACCAGCAGACAGGGGGGAGTTCTAGGCACAGATACGCAGTATTTT	CATSRQGGVLGTDTQYF
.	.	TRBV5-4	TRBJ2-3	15	TGTGCCAGCAGCTTGGGATTGGCAGGGGCAGATACGCAGTATTTT	CASSLGLAGADTQYF
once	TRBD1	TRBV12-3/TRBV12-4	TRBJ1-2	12	TGTGCCAGCAGTGCAGGGGGTCGTGGCTACACCTTC	CASSAGGRGYTF
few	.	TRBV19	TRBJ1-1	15	TGTGCCAGTAGTATGAGTTGGAGGTTAGTCACTGAAGCTTTCTTT	CASSMSWRLVTEAFF
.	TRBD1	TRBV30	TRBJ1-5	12	TGTGCCTGGGGACAGGGAAATCAGCCCCAGCATTTT	CAWGQGNQPQHF
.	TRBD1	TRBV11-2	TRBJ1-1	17	TGTGCCAGCAGCTTTCGATTTCCGGGACAGGGATCTTCGGAAGCTTTCTTT	CASSFRFPGQGSSEAFF
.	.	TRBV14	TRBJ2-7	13	TGTGCCAGCAGCCAAGGCTCCGGGTACGAGCAGTACTTC	CASSQGSGYEQYF
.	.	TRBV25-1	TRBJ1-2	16	TGTGCCAGCAGTGAGGGTACAGGGCGTTCCAACTATGGCTACACCTTC	CASSEGTGRSNYGYTF
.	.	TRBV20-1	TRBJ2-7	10	TGCAGTGCTAGTTTCGGTGAGCAGTACTTC	CSASFGEQYF
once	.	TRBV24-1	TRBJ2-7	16	TGTGCCACCAGTGATACCCAGGGGCGGGCGTCTAGCGAGCAGTACTTC	CATSDTQGRASSEQYF
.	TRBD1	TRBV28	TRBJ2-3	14	TGTGCCAGCTCTCAGGACAGGGGCACAGATACGCAGTATTTT	CASSQDRGTDTQYF
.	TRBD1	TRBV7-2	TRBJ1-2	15	TGTGCCAGCAGCCTAGCATCGGGGACAGGGGATCACGGTACCTTC	CASSLASGTGDHGTF
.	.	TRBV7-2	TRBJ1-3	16	TGTGCCAGCAGCCGGGGACTTCTTTTCTCTGGAAACACCATATATTTT	CASSRGLLFSGNTIYF
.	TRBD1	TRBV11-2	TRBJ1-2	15	TGTGCCAGCAGCGTAGGGACAGGGGGGGGATATGGCTACACCTTC	CASSVGTGGGYGYTF
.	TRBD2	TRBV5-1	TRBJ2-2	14	TGCGCCAGCAGCGGGACTAGCAACACCGGGGAGCTGTTTTTT	CASSGTSNTGELFF
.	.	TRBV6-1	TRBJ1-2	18	TGTGCCAGCAGTGGGGAGGGAACGGGGTCCTTCATTAACTATGGCTACACCTTC	CASSGEGTGSFINYGYTF
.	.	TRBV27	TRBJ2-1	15	TGTGCCAGCAGTGTAGGGGCCAGTACCTACAATGAGCAGTTCTTC	CASSVGASTYNEQFF
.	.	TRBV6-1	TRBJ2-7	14	TGTGCCAGCAGTGAAGCGTGGGAGTTCTACGAGCAGTACTTC	CASSEAWEFYEQYF
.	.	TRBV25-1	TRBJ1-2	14	TGTGCCAGCAGTACTAAGACGGGGGGCTATGGCTACACCTTC	CASSTKTGGYGYTF
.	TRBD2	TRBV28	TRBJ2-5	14	TGTGCCAGCAGTTTAGCGGGGGGGCAGGAGACCCAGTACTTC	CASSLAGGQETQYF
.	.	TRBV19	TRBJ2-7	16	TGTGCCAGTAGTATGGACAGCGGTGGGCATCCCTACGAGCAGTACTTC	CASSMDSGGHPYEQYF
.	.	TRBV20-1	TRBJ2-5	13	TGCAGTGCTAGTGAAGCCCCTGAGGAGACCCAGTACTTC	CSASEAPEETQYF
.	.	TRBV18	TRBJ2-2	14	TGTGCCAGCTCACCACAAGGGGTGACCGGGGAGCTGTTTTTT	CASSPQGVTGELFF
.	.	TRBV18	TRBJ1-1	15	TGTGCCAGCTCACCCGAGCGGGTTTTGAACACTGAAGCTTTCTTT	CASSPERVLNTEAFF
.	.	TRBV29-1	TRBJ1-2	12	TGCAGCGTTGCGGGAGGGGTCTATGGCTACACCTTC	CSVAGGVYGYTF
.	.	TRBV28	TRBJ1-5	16	TGTGCCAGCAGTTTATCCGCCAGGTATAGCAATCAGCCCCAGCATTTT	CASSLSARYSNQPQHF
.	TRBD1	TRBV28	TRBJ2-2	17	TGTGCCAGCAGTCCAGCAACGGGACAGGGACCTACCGGGGAGCTGTTTTTT	CASSPATGQGPTGELFF
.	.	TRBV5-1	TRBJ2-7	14	TGCGCCAGCAGCTTGGAAGCCACCTACTACGAGCAGTACTTC	CASSLEATYYEQYF
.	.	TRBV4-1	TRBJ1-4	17	TGCGCCAGCAGCCAATCAGGAGGGGGGAGGGCTAATGAAAAACTGTTTTTT	CASSQSGGGRANEKLFF
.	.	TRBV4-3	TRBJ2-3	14	TGCGCCAGCAGCCAAGGAAAGGGGACAGATACGCAGTATTTT	CASSQGKGTDTQYF